One and the same sample provided the 8 T cell receptor beta chains below, sequenced in a study of T cell clonotyping in hematopoietic cell transplantation (dated by TCRdb to the early 2020s). Taken with the paper, the label for time point translates to: recipient sample about 28 days before transplant, after cytoreduction. Library preparation used the immunoSEQ multiplex PCR assay. This is the immuneACCESS table as TCRdb keeps it, with only in-frame sequences that have V and J called. A part of the clones is gone; compared with another copy, unresolved V genes explain less than half, and the rest is unexplained. This sample lists about 36,000 clones; 90% to 95% were detected once. The top ten hold around 1.5% of the sample. The sample in question was peripheral blood mononuclear cells, obtained before stem cell transplant. All receptors derive from a man aged 40-49 years with chronic myeloid leukemia. Some clones in this sample may be carry-over from other donors' samples.

The gene calls are TRBV28 and TRBJ1-1, with 9 bases that match TRBD1. The CDR3 covers 16 residues. The germline CDR1 and CDR2 sequences are MDHEN and SYDVKM. V gave up 3 bases and J gave up 5 bases; unmatched junction bases: 10. CDR3 nucleotides: TGTGCCAGCAGTTTCCCCGGGACAGGGTATGGAACTGAAGCTTTCTTT. Protein: CASSFPGTGYGTEAFF.

V gene TRBV14 combines with J gene TRBJ2-7, with D maybe TRBD1 (5 bases). Germline V gene lookup returns CDR1 SGHDN and CDR2 FVKESK. V lost 2 bases, J lost 3 bases, and 5 bases lay in between. This CDR3 is 12 amino acids long. CDR3 residues: CASSQQGYEQYF. The CDR3 DNA follows: TGTGCCAGCAGCCAACAGGGCTACGAGCAGTACTTC.

This clone was seen a single time. V gene TRBV9 combines with J gene TRBJ2-2; D possibly uses TRBD1 or TRBD2 (5 bases each). Per the germline V gene, CDR1 is SGDLS and CDR2 is YYNGEE. CDR3 length: 16 amino acids. Trimming removed 0 bases at V and 4 bases at J, with 13 bases between. The CDR3 nucleotides read TGTGCCAGCAGCGTAGGTGGGGGTTCGGGCACCGGGGAGCTGTTTTTT. This sequence encodes CASSVGGGSGTGELFF.

J is TRBJ1-2 and V is TRBV28; possible D gene TRBD1, 5 bases. V lost 7 bases and J 8 bases, leaving 17 bases between the germline ends. From germline, CDR1 is MDHEN and CDR2 SYDVKM. The CDR3 is 13 amino acids. In nucleotides, the CDR3 is TGTGCCAGCACCCCCGGGACCCTGCGCGGCTACACCTTC. Its protein is CASTPGTLRGYTF.

J is TRBJ1-3 and V is TRBV25-1, with D maybe TRBD1 (6 bases). The CDR3 has 15 amino acids. Germline loops: CDR1 MGHDK, CDR2 SYGVNS. V lost 3 bases, J lost 3 bases, and 12 bases lay in between. The CDR3, as DNA: TGTGCCAGCAGTGACCCCCGGACAGTTGGAAACACCATATATTTT. It specifies CASSDPRTVGNTIYF.

The chain uses TRBV6-5 and TRBJ2-7, with D perhaps TRBD1 or TRBD2 (5 bases each). Germline V gene sequence: CDR1 MNHEY, CDR2 SVGAGI. Trimming pared 6 bases from V and 1 base from J, leaving 16 bases between. The CDR3 sequence is 15 residues long. CDR3 protein: CASRGTRTHSYEQYF. In nucleotides, the CDR3 is TGTGCCAGCAGGGGGACCCGGACCCATTCCTACGAGCAGTACTTC.

V and J are TRBV5-1 and TRBJ2-7, with no clear D. Germline-derived CDR1 and CDR2 are SGHRS and YFSETQ. CDR3 length: 14 amino acids. V was cut by 1 base and J by 5 bases, with 13 bases left in between. The CDR3 DNA follows: TGCGCCAGCAGCTTGTCAGGAGTAACCCACGAGCAGTACTTC. This codes for CASSLSGVTHEQYF.

V and J are TRBV5-1 and TRBJ2-2; 9 bases align to TRBD1. Germline CDR1 and CDR2: SGHRS and YFSETQ. V lost 6 bases to trimming and J lost 13 bases; unmatched junction nucleotides: 19. The CDR3 spans 16 residues. CDR3 coding DNA: TGCGCCAGCACATACCTAGGACAGGGGACTTCAGGAGGGCTGTTTTTT. As protein: CASTYLGQGTSGGLFF.